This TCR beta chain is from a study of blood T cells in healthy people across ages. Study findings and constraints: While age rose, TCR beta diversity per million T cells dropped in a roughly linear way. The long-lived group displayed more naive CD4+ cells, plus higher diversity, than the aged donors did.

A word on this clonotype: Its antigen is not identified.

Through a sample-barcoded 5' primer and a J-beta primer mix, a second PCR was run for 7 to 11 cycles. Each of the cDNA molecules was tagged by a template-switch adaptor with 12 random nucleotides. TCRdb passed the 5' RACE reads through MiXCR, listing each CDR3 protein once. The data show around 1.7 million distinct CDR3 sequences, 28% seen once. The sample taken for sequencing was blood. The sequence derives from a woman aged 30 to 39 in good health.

The CDR3 sequence: CASSPRAQQETQYF. The DNA of the CDR3 is TGCGCCAGCAGCCCGAGGGCGCAGCAAGAGACCCAGTACTTC. The genes are TRBV5-1 and TRBJ2-5; D may be TRBD2 (5 bases). The ends were cut back, 4 bases at V and 2 bases at J, with 12 bases in the middle. This CDR3 has 14 residues. Germline V gene data show CDR1 as SGHRS and CDR2 as YFSETQ.